Shown below are 7 T cell receptor beta chains from a single sample sequenced in a study of blood T cells in healthy people across ages. The authors ran a second PCR of roughly 6 to 12 cycles using a sample-barcoded 5' primer and a J-beta primer mix. MiXCR was run by TCRdb on the 5' RACE reads, yielding one entry per CDR3 protein. The sample lists some 1.6 million distinct CDR3 sequences, roughly 30% occurring once. Sequences were obtained from blood. These receptors originate from a woman aged 25-40 years in good health.

The chain couples TRBV20-1 to TRBJ1-2; D gene ambiguous. Trimming shortened V by 3 bases and J by 5 bases, and 16 bases separated the two germline ends. CDR3 length: 14 residues. Germline CDR1 reads DFQATT; CDR2 reads SNEGSKA (reference sequence). CDR3 amino acids: CSASTPRSQYGYTF. CDR3 nucleotide sequence: TGCAGTGCTAGTACCCCGCGGTCTCAATATGGCTACACCTTC.

This chain connects TRBV21-1 to TRBJ2-7. TRBV21-1 is a listed pseudogene. CDR3 size: 10 residues. CDR3 amino acids: CEMESVEQYF. The CDR3 nucleotides are TGTGAAATGGAGTCAGTCGAGCAGTACTTC.

This clonotype was seen a handful of times. CDR3 in amino acids: CAGAVGPSGETQYF. For the CDR3, the DNA is TGTGCCGGCGCCGTGGGGCCGTCGGGGGAGACCCAGTACTTC. The chain carries TRBV7-3 and TRBJ2-5; either TRBD1 or TRBD2 may supply D (5 bases each). V was cut by 11 bases and J by 5 bases, with 21 bases left in between. Germline V CDR1 and CDR2: SGHTA, FQGTGA. CDR3 length: 14 amino acids.

The V gene is TRBV9, the J gene TRBJ1-3; D is possibly TRBD1 (5 bases). This CDR3 has 14 residues. In germline, CDR1 is SGDLS, CDR2 YYNGEE. V lost 2 bases and J 5 bases, leaving 11 bases between the germline ends. The CDR3 nucleotides read TGTGCCAGCAGCGTCGACAGTGAGCGAAACACCATATATTTT. The encoded protein is CASSVDSERNTIYF.

This clonotype was seen more than once but under ten times. This rearrangement joins TRBV30 to TRBJ2-7; the D gene could be TRBD1 or TRBD2 (5 bases each). The CDR3 totals 14 residues. Germline loops: CDR1 GTSNPN, CDR2 SVGIG (reference sequence). V lost 8 bases and J 4 bases, leaving 21 bases between the germline ends. Written as DNA, the CDR3 is TGTGCCGCAAACCAGGGAGTCAACAAATACGAGCAGTACTTC. As protein: CAANQGVNKYEQYF. Combining the CDR3 with reference TRBV30 and TRBJ2-7 gives the whole variable domain SQTIHQWPATLVQPVGSPLSLECTVEGTSNPNLYWYRQAAGRGLQLLFYSVGIGQISSEVPQNLSASRPQDRQFILSSKKLLLSDSGFYLCAANQGVNKYEQYFGPGTRLTVT.

With regard to this clonotype: A much larger clone lies one base from this, so it may be a read error. V is TRBV28 and J is TRBJ1-2, with D perhaps TRBD1 (5 bases). Germline V lookup: CDR1 MDHEN, CDR2 SYDVKM. Trimming shortened V by 8 bases and J by 12 bases, and 22 bases separated the two germline ends. The CDR3 runs 13 residues. CDR3 protein: CASFTSGAGGHTF. CDR3 sequence (DNA): TGTGCCAGCTTCACCTCCGGGGCGGGCGGCCACACCTTC.

This clonotype has just a few counts. CDR3 in DNA: TGTGCCAGCAGCTCAGCTTATCGACAGCCCGGGGGCTATGGCTACACCTTC. Translated: CASSSAYRQPGGYGYTF. V is TRBV7-2 and J is TRBJ1-2, with TRBD1 as a possible D gene (5 bases). This CDR3 is 17 amino acids long. Germline CDR1 and CDR2: SGHTA and FQGNSA. Trimming stripped 4 bases from V and 4 bases from J, with 22 bases between.